This T cell receptor (beta chain) is drawn from a study of blood T cell repertoires in COVID-19. For recovered donors of Cohort 3, there were two negative PCRs, clearance, or symptom resolution. In the original workflow: Estimates of nucleated cell counts were drawn from the amplification of reference gene primers. Here immunoSEQ multiplex PCR was the method, and the copy in TCRdb shows in-frame clones only, minus some. V, J and clone size derive from that table, while D and trimming were established from the DNA sequence. Of a few hundred thousand clones in the sample, 85% to 90% were seen once. The CDR3 runs to 14 residues. Per the germline V gene, CDR1 is MNHEY and CDR2 is SVGAGI. V lost 7 bases and J lost 6; bases outside the gene matches: 6.

The chain uses TRBV6-5 and TRBJ1-4; TRBD1 agrees at 9 bases. The source of this sequence is a woman aged 18 to 35 who had recovered from COVID-19. Sequenced material: PBMCs or T cells enriched from blood (not recorded which). The CDR3 sequence: CASIRDRADEKLFF. Written as DNA, the CDR3 is TGTGCCAGCATTCGGGACAGGGCGGATGAAAAACTGTTTTTT.